This T cell receptor beta chain was documented in a study of OX40 agonist ivuxolimab in advanced cancers. Study summary: The study gave patients intravenous ivuxolimab at 0.01 to 10 mg/kg every 2 weeks.

Exclusion applied to patients with autoimmune disease history or systemic immunosuppression. Study-wide findings and caveats: On average, CD8+ T cells showed a greater number of expanded clones than CD4+. Dosing at 0.1 to 3.0 mg/kg was accompanied by clonal expansion of CD4+ and CD8+ blood T cells by week 6.

As for this clone: Its antigen is unknown.

The V and J ends lost 3 bases and 2 bases respectively, with 7 bases between them. Per the germline V gene, CDR1 is SGHDN and CDR2 is FVKESK. CDR3 length: 13 amino acids. Sequencing was performed with immunoSEQ multiplex PCR; in TCRdb, only in-frame clones are kept and a portion is missing. Of tens of thousands of clones listed, around 90% are singletons. The sequencing used CD4+ or CD8+ T cells sorted from blood, collected in a trial of the OX40 agonist ivuxolimab. The sequence derives from an adult with an advanced solid tumor such as melanoma, head and neck, liver or kidney cancer. The gene calls are TRBV14 and TRBJ2-5; D could derive from TRBD1 or TRBD2 (5 bases each). CDR3 in amino acids: CASSQGVQETQYF. CDR3 DNA sequence: TGTGCCAGCAGCCAGGGGGTACAAGAGACCCAGTACTTC.